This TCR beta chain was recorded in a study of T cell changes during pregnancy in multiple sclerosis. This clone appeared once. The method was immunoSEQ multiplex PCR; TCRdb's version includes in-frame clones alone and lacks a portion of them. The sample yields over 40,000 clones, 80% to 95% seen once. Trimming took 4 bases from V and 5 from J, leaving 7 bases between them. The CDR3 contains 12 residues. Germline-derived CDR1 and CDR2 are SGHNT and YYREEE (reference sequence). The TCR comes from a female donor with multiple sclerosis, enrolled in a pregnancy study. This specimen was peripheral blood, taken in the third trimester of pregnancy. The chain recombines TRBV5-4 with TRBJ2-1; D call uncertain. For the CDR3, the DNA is TGTGCCAGCAGCCAGATGGACAATGAGCAGTTCTTC. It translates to CASSQMDNEQFF. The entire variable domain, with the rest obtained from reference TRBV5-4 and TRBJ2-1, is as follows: ETGVTQSPTHLIKTRGQQVTLRCSSQSGHNTVSWYQQALGQGPQFIFQYYREEENGRGNFPPRFSGLQFPNYSSELNVNALELDDSALYLCASSQMDNEQFFGPGTRLTVL.